The present TCR beta chain was sequenced within a study of blood T cell repertoires in COVID-19. On the study more broadly: PBMCs, B-cell-depleted T cells, or T cells provided the cDNA or gDNA that made up the material.

The method was immunoSEQ multiplex PCR; TCRdb's version includes in-frame clones alone and lacks a portion of them. In the table there are about 77,000 clones, around three quarters of which are singletons. This receptor was taken from an older woman with acute or convalescent COVID-19. Sequences were obtained from peripheral blood.

Here the CDR3 reads CASSPNRGFTEAFF. CDR3 DNA: TGTGCCAGCAGCCCCAACAGGGGATTCACTGAAGCTTTCTTT. The chain uses TRBV9 and TRBJ1-1; 7 nucleotides align to TRBD1. V was clipped by 4 bases and J by 4 bases; unmatched bases: 7. CDR1 and CDR2 from the germline V gene are SGDLS and YYNGEE. CDR3 length: 14 amino acids.